These 17 T cell receptor beta chains share one sample of origin, sequenced in a study of vaccination effects on CD4 cells after COVID-19. Method: immunoSEQ multiplex PCR; TCRdb's copy keeps in-frame clones and lacks some. The sample carries about 20,000 clones, about 70% recorded once. These receptors have no known antigen. Sequencing in the ViraFEST assay came after antigen-specific CD4+ T cells had been expanded with viral peptide pools, which were used to stimulate PBMC. The culture ran for about eleven days before CD4+ T cells were isolated. It was between March and December 2020 that the person had a SARS-CoV-2 infection confirmed by PCR. The source material was CD4+ T cells from PBMCs cultured with SARS-CoV-2 spike peptides, sampled before COVID-19 vaccination. The receptors come from a human donor who had a prior SARS-CoV-2 infection.

J is TRBJ2-1 and V is TRBV19; a possible D gene is TRBD2 (5 bases). This CDR3 region has 12 residues. The V and J ends lost 5 bases and 13 bases respectively, with 15 bases between them. Germline V gives CDR1 LNHDA, CDR2 SQIVND (reference sequence). This chain's CDR3 is CASSVLSGSQFF. In DNA, the CDR3 is TGTGCCAGTAGTGTACTCAGCGGATCCCAGTTCTTC.

The gene calls are TRBV2 and TRBJ2-3, with 7 positions matching TRBD1. Trimming took 2 bases from V and 1 from J; bases not matched to a gene: 3. The germline V gene has CDR1 SNHLY and CDR2 FYNNEI. The CDR3 is 15 amino acids. The CDR3 protein is CASSERQGGTDTQYF. The DNA of the CDR3 is TGTGCCAGCAGTGAACGGCAGGGGGGCACAGATACGCAGTATTTT.

The gene calls are TRBV20-1 and TRBJ2-3, with TRBD2 identical over 11 bases. The CDR3 is 14 residues long. Germline loops: CDR1 DFQATT, CDR2 SNEGSKA (reference sequence). V trimming: 3 bases; J trimming: 6 bases; junction bases outside the gene matches: 5. CDR3 nucleotide sequence: TGCAGTGCTAGTGCTAGCGGGGGGTTGGATACGCAGTATTTT. This sequence encodes CSASASGGLDTQYF.

This clone came up a few times. This chain joins TRBV27 and TRBJ2-2; D gene uncertain. Germline V lookup: CDR1 MNHEY, CDR2 SMNVEV (reference sequence). CDR3 length equals 12 residues. The V end lost 5 bases, the J end lost 2 bases, and 3 bases lay between the germline ends. The CDR3 DNA reads TGTGCCAGCAGTATAAACACCGGGGAGCTGTTTTTT. Translation gives CASSINTGELFF.

This chain connects TRBV5-4 to TRBJ1-6; unclear D gene. The ends were cut back, 2 bases at V and 9 bases at J, with 12 bases in the middle. CDR1 and CDR2 from the germline V gene are SGHNT and YYREEE (reference sequence). This CDR3 region has 14 residues. The CDR3 DNA reads as TGTGCCAGCAGCTTTATGGAGAAGCGTTCACCCCTCCACTTT. This sequence encodes CASSFMEKRSPLHF.

The rearrangement links TRBV4-1 to TRBJ2-2; 13 bases are shared with TRBD2. There are 19 residues in the CDR3. The V gene end was trimmed by 0 bases and the J gene end by 3 bases; junction bases not matched to a gene: 7. CDR1 and CDR2 from the germline V gene are MGHRA and YSYEKL. CDR3 nucleotide sequence: TGCGCCAGCAGCCAAGAACGACTAGCGGGGGGTAAACACACCGGGGAGCTGTTTTTT. It yields the protein CASSQERLAGGKHTGELFF.

The rearrangement joins TRBV7-2 to TRBJ1-6; 10 bases agree with TRBD1. Germline-derived CDR1 and CDR2 are SGHTA and FQGNSA. The CDR3 is 13 residues long. The V segment lost 8 bases and the J segment 9 bases; nucleotides outside the gene matches: 4. CDR3 residues: CASSRDRGSPLHF. DNA for the CDR3: TGTGCCAGCTCCAGGGACAGGGGTTCACCCCTCCACTTT.

This clone showed up just once. The rearrangement joins TRBV5-1 to TRBJ2-2; D uncertain. V was shortened by 0 bases and J by 4 bases, with 10 bases between the two germline ends. The CDR3 runs 15 residues. CDR1 SGHRS and CDR2 YFSETQ come from the germline V gene. The CDR3 loop is CASSLVEAITGELFF. CDR3 DNA sequence: TGCGCCAGCAGCTTGGTGGAAGCGATCACCGGGGAGCTGTTTTTT. The variable domain in full, with the rest retrieved from reference TRBV5-1 and TRBJ2-2, is KAGVTQTPRYLIKTRGQQVTLSCSPISGHRSVSWYQQTPGQGLQFLFEYFSETQRNKGNFPGRFSGRQFSNSRSEMNVSTLELGDSALYLCASSLVEAITGELFFGEGSRLTVL.

V gene TRBV27 combines with J gene TRBJ1-1; TRBD1 agrees at 10 bases. The CDR3 contains 14 residues. Germline CDR1 reads MNHEY; CDR2 reads SMNVEV (reference sequence). The V and J ends lost 6 bases and 7 bases, in that order; junction bases with no gene match: 8. The CDR3 reads CASRGQGYRGEAFF. In DNA form, the CDR3 reads TGTGCCAGCAGGGGACAGGGGTATCGGGGTGAAGCTTTCTTT.

This clone occurred a few times. The chain uses TRBV5-1 and TRBJ2-1, with TRBD2 matching 7 bases. Germline values: CDR1 SGHRS, CDR2 YFSETQ. The CDR3 contains 14 residues. V dropped 0 bases and J dropped 12; count of bases not matched to a gene: 9. CDR3 residues: CASSLAGRRGVQFF. The CDR3 nucleotides read TGCGCCAGCAGCTTGGCCGGGCGTCGGGGGGTGCAGTTCTTC.

V gene TRBV10-3 combines with J gene TRBJ1-6; 7 bases map to TRBD1. After removal of 9 bases from V and 6 bases from J, the junction contained 11 bases not matched to a gene. This CDR3 is 15 amino acids long. Germline CDR1 is ENHRY and CDR2 is SYGVKD. The CDR3 DNA follows: TGTGCCATATCGTCGTTTGGGACAGTTAATTCACCCCTCCACTTT. Protein: CAISSFGTVNSPLHF.

The rearrangement uses TRBV19 and TRBJ2-7; 8 bases map to TRBD1. V was pared by 3 bases and J by 6 bases, with 4 bases of the junction left unmatched. CDR1 and CDR2 (germline): LNHDA, SQIVND (reference sequence). CDR3 size: 13 residues. The CDR3 here is CASSIFQGAEQYF. Here the CDR3 DNA reads TGTGCCAGTAGTATCTTCCAGGGGGCCGAGCAGTACTTC.

The count of this clone is one. The gene calls are TRBV6-6 and TRBJ2-2, with 8 bases fitting TRBD2. V lost 6 bases to trimming and J lost 1 base; unmatched junction nucleotides: 16. The CDR3 totals 19 residues. Germline assignment: CDR1 MNHNY and CDR2 SVGAGI (reference sequence). The CDR3 sequence: CASSSLNTPSGLNTGELFF. Written as DNA, the CDR3 is TGTGCCAGCAGCTCTTTGAACACCCCTAGCGGGTTGAACACCGGGGAGCTGTTTTTT.

V and J are TRBV7-3 and TRBJ2-5; possibly TRBD1 or TRBD2 for D (5 bases each). This CDR3 has 14 residues. Trimming cost V 2 bases and J 4 bases, with 11 bases left between them. Germline lookup yields CDR1 SGHTA and CDR2 FQGTGA. The CDR3 bases are TGTGCCAGCAGCTTAGGGACCCCGGGAGAGACCCAGTACTTC. Translated, it gives CASSLGTPGETQYF. Variable domain in full (rest from reference TRBV7-3 and TRBJ2-5): GAGVSQTPSNKVTEKGKYVELRCDPISGHTALYWYRQSLGQGPEFLIYFQGTGAADDSGLPNDRFFAVRPEGSVSTLKIQRTERGDSAVYLCASSLGTPGETQYFGPGTRLLVL.

The rearrangement uses TRBV25-1 and TRBJ1-1; unclear D gene. CDR3 length equals 14 residues. With 1 base removed from V and 3 bases from J, the gap between germline ends came to 9 bases. Looked up from germline, CDR1 is MGHDK and CDR2 is SYGVNS. The CDR3 coding sequence is TGTGCCAGCAGTGAATCGTCAGACTACACTGAAGCTTTCTTT. Its translation: CASSESSDYTEAFF.

This chain joins TRBV4-3 and TRBJ2-3; 7 positions match TRBD1. This CDR3 is 17 amino acids long. V lost 0 bases, J lost 0 bases, and 6 bases stayed unmatched. CDR1 and CDR2 (germline): LGHNA, YSLEER. The CDR3 loop is CASSQDRTGESTDTQYF. In DNA, the CDR3 is TGCGCCAGCAGCCAAGATCGAACAGGGGAAAGCACAGATACGCAGTATTTT.

The sample holds one count of this clone. This chain connects TRBV7-2 to TRBJ2-3; D not certain. CDR1 and CDR2 from the germline V gene are SGHTA and FQGNSA. The CDR3 extends over 13 amino acids. V was trimmed by 3 bases and J by 0 bases, leaving 4 bases between them. The CDR3 DNA is TGTGCCAGCAGCTTGATAAGCACAGATACGCAGTATTTT. Protein: CASSLISTDTQYF.